This T cell receptor beta chain was retrieved from a study of blood T cell repertoires in COVID-19. Study details: Both acute and convalescent COVID-19 samples were obtained from the United States, Italy and Spain. PBMCs, B-cell-depleted T cells, or T cells were the source of the cDNA or gDNA that made up the material.

Per the original methods: Amplification of reference gene primers provided the estimated nucleated cell counts. Produced via immunoSEQ multiplex PCR; TCRdb's table is partial and in-frame only. The V and J calls and the clone size are those of that table, but D and trimming were determined from the DNA. Counted here are tens of thousands of clones, about 84% occurring once; the ten biggest clones make up around a quarter. CDR1 and CDR2 (germline): MNHEY, SVGEGT. The CDR3 is 15 amino acids. Trimming left V 2 bases short and J 2 bases short, with 10 bases between. This TCR was sampled from a man aged 80 or over with active or convalescent COVID-19. Sequencing was done on a sample of peripheral blood. The chain uses TRBV6-2 or TRBV6-3 and TRBJ1-5; possibly TRBD1 for D (5 bases). CDR3 sequence reads: CASSYGGVRNQPQHF. As DNA, the CDR3 is TGTGCCAGCAGTTACGGGGGGGTACGCAATCAGCCCCAGCATTTT.